These T cell receptor beta chains were read from a single sample in a study of brain T cells in children with intractable seizures. Clones were read by immunoSEQ multiplex PCR, and TCRdb kept only the in-frame ones, dropping some. The sample lists under 150,000 clones, around 94% occurring once. Here the sequenced sample was peripheral blood, taken at surgery. These TCRs come from a boy less than two years old with hemimegalencephaly and intractable seizures. The CDR3 runs from the conserved cysteine through the conserved F or W. A D gene is named only where the DNA matches it firmly. Only part of the rows carry a size: once, few, many, or a class if the clone is expanded.

TRBJ1-6 . TRBV3-1/TRBV3-2 . TGTGCCAGCAGCCAAGTCCGGGCCCATAATTCACCCCTCCACTTT CASSQVRAHNSPLHF
TRBJ1-3 . TRBV29-1 once TGCAGCGCCCGCGAACAGCTCAACTCTGGAAACACCATATATTTT CSAREQLNSGNTIYF
TRBJ1-1 . TRBV28 once TGTGCCAGCAGTGGCCGGGCGGCTTTCTTT CASSGRAAFF
TRBJ2-1 . TRBV24-1 few TGTGCCACCAGTCCCCATGGGGATACTAATGAGCAGTTCTTC CATSPHGDTNEQFF
TRBJ2-2 TRBD1 TRBV2 once TGTGCCAGCAGTGAATCCGACAGGGTTGGGCTGTTTTTT CASSESDRVGLFF
TRBJ2-7 . TRBV19 . TGTGCCAGTAGTCCGGCTAGCGGAGGGGGGTACGAGCAGTACTTC CASSPASGGGYEQYF
TRBJ2-3 . TRBV28 . TGTGCCAGCAGTTTGGATAGGGGTCGCACAGATACGCAGTATTTT CASSLDRGRTDTQYF
TRBJ1-2 TRBD1 TRBV4-2 . TGTGCCAGCAGCCCGGGACAGGGGGCGCGTGGCTATGGCTACACCTTC CASSPGQGARGYGYTF
TRBJ1-3 . TRBV18 . TGTGCCAGCTCACCGGGACACTCTGGAAACACCATATATTTT CASSPGHSGNTIYF
TRBJ1-2 . TRBV6-5 . TGTGCCAGCAGTTACCGCGGGGCTCAAGGGGGCTACACCTTC CASSYRGAQGGYTF
TRBJ2-7 . TRBV5-8 . TGTGCCAGCAGGACGACTTTTCAATGGGAGCAGTACTTC CASRTTFQWEQYF
TRBJ2-1 TRBD2 TRBV28 . TGTGCCAGCAGTTGGCCGAGACTAGCGGGAGTCTTTTGGGGAGATGAGCAGTTCTTC CASSWPRLAGVFWGDEQFF
TRBJ2-7 . TRBV18 . TGTGCCAGCTCACCACCCCGTATCTACGAGCAGTACTTC CASSPPRIYEQYF
TRBJ2-5 TRBD2 TRBV6-4 . TGTGCCAGCAGCCCGGGACTAGCGGGAGGAGAGACCCAGTACTTC CASSPGLAGGETQYF
TRBJ2-3 TRBD1 TRBV7-2 . TGTGCCAGCAGCTTCAGACAGGGGAGAGATACGCAGTATTTT CASSFRQGRDTQYF
TRBJ2-1 . TRBV5-1 . TGCGCCAGCAGCTTGGAACTCCCCTACAATGAGCAGTTCTTC CASSLELPYNEQFF
TRBJ2-5 . TRBV4-1 . TGCGCCAGCAGCCAAGATTGGCAAGAGACCCAGTACTTC CASSQDWQETQYF
TRBJ2-1 . TRBV20-1 once TGCAGTGCTAGTTTGCGTAATGAGCAGTTCTTC CSASLRNEQFF
TRBJ2-1 . TRBV30 once TGTGCCTGGAGTCCCCTGTCCAGCGGCGATGAGCAGTTCTTC CAWSPLSSGDEQFF
TRBJ1-2 . TRBV6-5 . TGTGCCAGCAGCTTCCGTGGCTATGGCTACACCTTC CASSFRGYGYTF
TRBJ2-1 TRBD2 TRBV5-1 . TGCGCCAGCAGCTTGGAGTGGCCGGGAGGGAGCAATGAGCAGTTCTTC CASSLEWPGGSNEQFF
TRBJ2-7 . TRBV7-8 . TGTGCCAGCAGCTTGGGCAGGGTCAAATACGAGCAGTACTTC CASSLGRVKYEQYF
TRBJ1-5 . TRBV7-6 . TGTGCCAGCAGCTTATGGGCCATTAGGGGCAATCAGCCCCAGCATTTT CASSLWAIRGNQPQHF
TRBJ1-5 . TRBV2 few TGTGCCAGCAGTGAAGAGGGGTATCAGCCCCAGCATTTT CASSEEGYQPQHF
TRBJ2-7 . TRBV6-2/TRBV6-3 . TGTGCCAGCTGCCGGTCGCCCCTTTACGAGCAGTACTTC CASCRSPLYEQYF
TRBJ2-4 TRBD2 TRBV5-4 . TGTGCCAGCAGCCCCGGGGGGGGAGACAAAAACATTCAGTACTTC CASSPGGGDKNIQYF
TRBJ2-7 TRBD2 TRBV7-2 . TGTGCCAGCAGCTTAAGGGCGGGAGGCTCCTACGAGCAGTACTTC CASSLRAGGSYEQYF
TRBJ1-2 . TRBV19 . TGTGCCAGTAGCCCTCTGGGTTCAGGCTATGGCTACACCTTC CASSPLGSGYGYTF
TRBJ2-7 TRBD2 TRBV5-4 . TGTGCCAGCAGCCCCAGACTAGCTTACGAGCAGTACTTC CASSPRLAYEQYF
TRBJ2-1 TRBD1 TRBV5-6 . TGTGCCAGCAGCTTGACAGGGGGCAATGAGCAGTTCTTC CASSLTGGNEQFF
TRBJ2-5 . TRBV29-1 . TGCAGCGTTGAAGATCGGGGACGGGGACCCCAATCAGAGACCCAGTACTTC CSVEDRGRGPQSETQYF
TRBJ2-1 . TRBV7-8 . TGTGCCAGCAGCTTACTATCCGGGAGAGGGTACAATGAGCAGTTCTTC CASSLLSGRGYNEQFF
TRBJ1-1 . TRBV27 . TGTGCCAGCAGTACTTTAGGCACTGAAGCTTTCTTT CASSTLGTEAFF
TRBJ1-5 . TRBV24-1 . TGTGCCACCAGTGAGGCATTTGGGGTGGGCGGGCCCCAGCATTTT CATSEAFGVGGPQHF
TRBJ2-7 . TRBV7-9 . TGTGCCAGCAGCCCGATTGGGGCGCAGAGGCCCTACGAGCAGTACTTC CASSPIGAQRPYEQYF
TRBJ2-5 . TRBV5-8 . TGTGCCAGCAGCTACAGGGACCAAAAAGAGACCCAGTACTTC CASSYRDQKETQYF
TRBJ2-7 . TRBV5-3 . TGTGCCAGAAGCTGGGGCTGGAGGGGGGCTGTCTATGACGAGCAGTACTTC CARSWGWRGAVYDEQYF